Below are 2 T cell receptor beta chains sequenced from a single sample in a study of shared T cell receptors in the human thymus. Using immunoSEQ multiplex PCR, the repertoire was profiled, and TCRdb retains in-frame clones only, with some absent. The repertoire includes about 610,000 clones, 88% of them detected once, and around 0.0099% sits in the top ten. The same sample was also used in a study of human thymus T cells.

What was sequenced was thymocytes. Receptors were obtained from a boy in the first two years of life with a congenital heart defect.

The chain is built from TRBV28 and TRBJ2-2; 11 bases match TRBD2. This CDR3 region has 19 residues. The V and J ends lost 6 bases and 6 bases, in that order; junction bases with no gene match: 18. Germline V CDR1 and CDR2: MDHEN, SYDVKM. CDR3 coding DNA: TGTGCCAGCAGCCACAGGGAGCTAGCGGGAGGAGGGGGATCCGGGGAGCTGTTTTTT. This sequence encodes CASSHRELAGGGGSGELFF. Combining the CDR3 with reference TRBV28 and TRBJ2-2 gives the whole variable domain DVKVTQSSRYLVKRTGEKVFLECVQDMDHENMFWYRQDPGLGLRLIYFSYDVKMKEKGDIPEGYSVSREKKERFSLILESASTNQTSMYLCASSHRELAGGGGSGELFFGEGSRLTVL.

The V and J genes are TRBV5-1 and TRBJ1-4; tentative D call: TRBD1 (5 bases). From germline, CDR1 is SGHRS and CDR2 YFSETQ. The CDR3 covers 17 residues. With 4 bases removed from V and 0 bases from J, the gap between germline ends came to 16 bases. CDR3 bases: TGCGCCAGCAGCCCAACGGAGGGGAGGGCAACTAATGAAAAACTGTTTTTT. Its protein product is CASSPTEGRATNEKLFF.